This TCR beta chain was observed in a study of technical replicates of blood from four donors. Clones were read by immunoSEQ multiplex PCR, and TCRdb kept only the in-frame ones, dropping some. The table has around 70,000 clones, roughly 97% seen once. J was trimmed by 7 bases and V by 9 bases; bases with no gene match: 6. The CDR3 extends over 12 amino acids. Per the germline V gene, CDR1 is MNHEY and CDR2 is SVGAGI. This clonotype was obtained from a human donor in good health. This rearrangement joins TRBV6-5 to TRBJ1-5, with 7 bases identical to TRBD1. Sequencing was carried out using T cells isolated from PBMCs. The CDR3 sequence: CASTTGNQPQHF. CDR3 nucleotides: TGTGCCAGTACGACAGGGAACCAGCCCCAGCATTTT.